The rows below give T cell receptor beta chains drawn from one sample of a study of T cells in Graves' hyperthyroidism and ophthalmopathy. TCRdb reanalysed the multiplex PCR reads using MiXCR and keeps one entry per CDR3 protein. Of about 210,000 distinct CDR3 sequences listed, 17% were seen once; the top ten hold approximately 50%. Sequenced sample: blood. The receptors were gathered from a man in his forties or fifties with Graves' hyperthyroidism. CDR3s include the opening cysteine and the closing phenylalanine or tryptophan.

V gene,J gene,CDR3 protein
TRBV6-1,TRBJ1-5,CASSPTGNSNQPQHF
TRBV7-2,TRBJ2-1,CASSLEAGAWGEQFF
TRBV28,TRBJ1-5,CASSLGPPNQPQHF
TRBV2,TRBJ2-7,CASSVGQVYEQYF
TRBV5-1,TRBJ1-3,CASSFGPPGQGSNTIYF
TRBV20-1,TRBJ2-7,CSANSRTSGSITYEQYF
TRBV29-1,TRBJ1-2,CSILHNYGYTF
TRBV28,TRBJ2-7,CASSLAPGYQEQYF
TRBV20-1,TRBJ1-1,CSARGTGDTEAFF
TRBV9,TRBJ1-2,CASSVLGSNYGYTF
TRBV30,TRBJ1-2,CAWRDRDRRLDGYTF
TRBV11-2,TRBJ2-5,CASSLPTGLETQYF
TRBV20-1,TRBJ2-4,CSARDISREAHSSPIQYF
TRBV6-1,TRBJ2-2,CASSSLGGGELFF
TRBV24-1,TRBJ2-3,CATSASRPSTDTQYF
TRBV6-1,TRBJ1-1,CASSVNPGHVNAFF
TRBV5-6,TRBJ2-3,CASSFVTSSRGTDTQYF
TRBV28,TRBJ1-2,CASSLGGYDYGYTF
TRBV11-2,TRBJ1-1,CASSSNPGAEAFF
TRBV9,TRBJ1-3,CASSVSMDSVSGNTIYF
TRBV7-2,TRBJ2-1,CASNFAGIQYNEQFF
TRBV7-2,TRBJ2-1,CASSLVFKAGLWSEQFF
TRBV3-1,TRBJ2-2,CASSDGLAGALGELFF
TRBV30,TRBJ2-1,CAWRTRGWQDYNEQFF
TRBV7-9,TRBJ2-1,CASRERGLAGVYEQFF
TRBV20-1,TRBJ2-3,CSAREGLGTDTQYF
TRBV14,TRBJ2-7,CASSQSGYEQYF
TRBV4-1,TRBJ1-4,CASSQVTWGEKLFF
TRBV30,TRBJ2-1,CAWSQENRGRSGNEQFF
TRBV6-2/TRBV6-3,TRBJ2-7,CASSLGSWTGEQYF
TRBV7-9,TRBJ2-1,CASSPPNNEQFF
TRBV3-1,TRBJ1-4,CASLGTGKKLFF
TRBV29-1,TRBJ2-5,CSVEVGRGETQYF
TRBV6-2/TRBV6-3,TRBJ1-1,CASSKGQGNTEAFF
TRBV4-1,TRBJ1-4,CASSQHGTGNEKLFF
TRBV7-9,TRBJ2-2,CASSLDRRDTNRASTGELFF
TRBV6-1,TRBJ2-5,CASRSGGAQETQYF
TRBV7-7,TRBJ2-5,CASSLSQGQQETQYF
TRBV12-3/TRBV12-4,TRBJ1-4,CASTPHGGRTTNEKLFF
TRBV10-2,TRBJ2-2,CASILDENTGELFF
TRBV28,TRBJ1-2,CASSWDRDYGYTF
TRBV30,TRBJ1-6,CAWRKNPNSPLHF
TRBV29-1,TRBJ2-5,CSTVQGAPETQYF
TRBV7-9,TRBJ2-5,CASSLSAGAGVETQYF
TRBV2,TRBJ2-2,CASSDRPTGELFF
TRBV5-1,TRBJ2-1,CASSFQGGSNEQFF
TRBV27,TRBJ1-2,CASSLFQGDYGYTF
TRBV28,TRBJ2-5,CASSKGTGVWQETQYF
TRBV19,TRBJ1-6,CASKVGQSDSPLHF
TRBV27,TRBJ2-1,CASSQPPEAGGSNEQFF
TRBV20-1,TRBJ2-6,CSARPLTGRLSGANVLTF
TRBV29-1,TRBJ1-4,CSVRGQYNEKLFF
TRBV7-9,TRBJ2-2,CASGGQLGGELFF
TRBV4-3,TRBJ2-3,CASSQGYGGLDDTQYF
TRBV4-3,TRBJ2-2,CASSQQGARSTGELFF
TRBV4-1,TRBJ1-5,CASSQVAQGLPFSNQPQHF
TRBV9,TRBJ2-3,CASSVGDTQYF
TRBV7-9,TRBJ2-1,CASSPFVGLTEEQFF
TRBV19,TRBJ1-5,CASSRTGTGSNQPQHF